This entry concerns a single TCR beta chain. Its antigen is currently unknown. The sample is drawn from a study of post-analysis software for immune sequencing data. Study-level information: Patients had relapsing-remitting, secondary progressive or progressive-relapsing multiple sclerosis; some lacked subtype.

CDR1 is DFQATT, CDR2 SNEGSKA, per germline (reference sequence). The CDR3 runs 15 residues. V lost 3 bases and J lost 5; bases outside the gene matches: 11. Overall study results and limits: In patients, a few TRBV segments were more frequent than in controls, with TRBV5-6, TRBV5-1 and TRBV20-1 among them. The normalized Chao1 diversity of multiple sclerosis patients was significantly lower than that of controls.

Researchers reported that TCR beta cDNA libraries carried unique molecular identifiers. The yield from about 1 to 10 million T cells was 500,000 or so cDNA molecules in total. TCRdb processed the PCR reads anew with MiXCR; each CDR3 protein has one entry. The table shows approximately 260,000 distinct CDR3 sequences, with roughly a third occurring only once. The rearrangement joins TRBV20-1 to TRBJ2-3; the match to TRBD2 covers 7 bases. This TCR was sampled from a girl aged 5-17 years with multiple sclerosis. The sample comprised blood. The CDR3 reads CSASQAAGVGDTQYF. CDR3 nucleotides: TGCAGTGCTAGTCAGGCGGCGGGAGTCGGAGATACGCAGTATTTT.